The 4 T cell receptor beta chains below were found in one sample sequenced in a study of Graves' ophthalmopathy and Graves' hyperthyroidism. Amplification from RNA transcripts yielded the TCR beta CDR3 regions. HTBI-primed first-round RT-PCR preceded second-round multiplex PCR. TCRdb fed the multiplex PCR reads into MiXCR, producing one record per CDR3 protein. This sample yields 650,000 to 900,000 distinct CDR3 sequences, of which about 44% are seen a single time; 44% belongs to the top ten. The sequencing input was peripheral blood. These receptors all come from an adult man with Graves' ophthalmopathy.

This clonotype occurred once. The chain recombines TRBV10-3 with TRBJ1-1, with TRBD1 matching over 7 bases. The germline CDR1 and CDR2 sequences are ENHRY and SYGVKD. The junction had 4 bases not matched to a gene; V was cut back by 3 bases and J by 0 bases. This CDR3 is 15 amino acids long. Written as DNA, the CDR3 is TGTGCCATCAGTGATCGACAGGGCATGAACACTGAAGCTTTCTTT. Translation gives CAISDRQGMNTEAFF.

The chain recombines TRBV4-1 with TRBJ1-4; unclear D gene. Trimming shortened V by 0 bases and J by 8 bases, and 13 bases separated the two germline ends. Germline-derived CDR1 and CDR2 are MGHRA and YSYEKL. The CDR3 is 15 residues long. The CDR3 sequence: CASSQDLRSLEKLFF. DNA for the CDR3: TGCGCCAGCAGCCAAGATCTTAGGTCCTTAGAAAAACTGTTTTTT.

This clonotype showed up many times. This chain links TRBV20-1 with TRBJ1-1; D might be TRBD1 (5 bases). Trimming pared 2 bases from V and 7 bases from J, leaving 8 bases between. The CDR3 extends over 11 amino acids. CDR1 DFQATT and CDR2 SNEGSKA come from the germline V gene (reference sequence). CDR3 DNA sequence: TGCAGTGCTAGAAGGGGAAATGAAGCTTTCTTT. This encodes CSARRGNEAFF.

The chain carries TRBV19 and TRBJ2-5; D tentatively fits TRBD1 or TRBD2 (6 bases each). The J call is uncertain, as TRBJ2-7 better fits the DNA end. Looked up from germline, CDR1 is LNHDA and CDR2 is SQIVND (reference sequence). The CDR3 has 15 residues. The CDR3 region has the DNA TGTGCCAGTAGTATGGTCGGGGGCTCGACCCACGAGCAGTACTTC. Amino acids: CASSMVGGSTHEQYF.